The T cell receptor beta chain under discussion was sequenced for a study of blood T cell repertoires in COVID-19. Study at large: Samples of COVID-19 (acute and convalescent) were obtained from the United States, Italy and Spain. The cDNA or gDNA used as material had been derived from T cells, B-cell-depleted T cells, or PBMCs.

Germline values: CDR1 SGHAT, CDR2 FQNNGV. V shed 2 bases and J 4 bases; nucleotides not matched to a gene: 5. The CDR3 is 14 residues long. The authors' processing: The assay estimated nucleated cells by amplifying reference gene primers. The table came from immunoSEQ multiplex PCR; TCRdb's copy has only in-frame clones and leaves some out. Clone size and the V and J calls come from that table; the DNA yielded D and trimming. In the table there are approximately 130,000 clones, approximately 83% of which are singletons. The specimen was peripheral blood. The genes are TRBV11-2 and TRBJ2-7; TRBD1 matches at 7 bases. The TCR comes from a woman between 45 and 60 years old who had recovered from COVID-19. CDR3 nucleotides: TGTGCCAGCAGCTTATCGGGACAGCTATACGAGCAGTACTTC. Its protein product is CASSLSGQLYEQYF.